Listed below are T cell receptor beta chains from one sample, sequenced in a study of blood T cell repertoires in COVID-19. The method was immunoSEQ multiplex PCR; TCRdb's version includes in-frame clones alone and lacks a portion of them. The data hold approximately 110,000 clones, with approximately 88% observed a single time. The sample was peripheral blood. The receptor source for this set is a woman aged 40 to 49 with acute or convalescent COVID-19. CDR3s include the opening cysteine and the closing phenylalanine or tryptophan. A D gene is named only where the DNA matches it firmly. Rows give clone size only sometimes, using once, few, many, or a class for an expanded clone.

j_call d_call clone_size v_call cdr3_nt cdr3_aa
TRBJ1-6 . . TRBV14 TGTGCCAGCAGCCCCGGGACAACCTATAATTCACCCCTCCACTTT CASSPGTTYNSPLHF
TRBJ2-2 TRBD2 . TRBV7-8 TGTGCCAGCAGCCGAGGACTAGCGAAGACCGGGGAGCTGTTTTTT CASSRGLAKTGELFF
TRBJ1-2 TRBD1 once TRBV19 TGTGCCAGTAAGGAGACAGGGGGCTTTGGCTATGGCTACACCTTC CASKETGGFGYGYTF
TRBJ2-7 . . TRBV6-5 TGTGCCAGCAGCCCAGAACCCGGGAAAGGATACGAGCAGTACTTC CASSPEPGKGYEQYF
TRBJ2-6 . once TRBV5-6 TGTGCCAGCAGCTTGGCCTGGCGGGCCTCTGGGGCCAACGTCCTGACTTTC CASSLAWRASGANVLTF
TRBJ1-2 TRBD1 . TRBV29-1 TGCAGCGTCCTCCAGGGACAGGGTTATGGCTACACCTTC CSVLQGQGYGYTF
TRBJ1-2 TRBD1 . TRBV19 TGTGCCAGTAGTAATCAGGGGGCTATATATGGCTACACCTTC CASSNQGAIYGYTF
TRBJ1-1 . . TRBV24-1 TGTGCCACCTTCCCCGGGGGAATGAACACTGAAGCTTTCTTT CATFPGGMNTEAFF
TRBJ2-3 . . TRBV5-5 TGTGCCAGCAGCTCTCAGGGGAGCACAGATACGCAGTATTTT CASSSQGSTDTQYF
TRBJ1-6 . . TRBV6-5 TGTGCCAGCATAATTTCAGGGTTCAATTCACCCCTCCACTTT CASIISGFNSPLHF
TRBJ2-1 . . TRBV10-3 TGTGCCATCAGTGACGCAAAAGTCAGGGTCGATGAGCAGTTCTTC CAISDAKVRVDEQFF
TRBJ2-3 TRBD1 . TRBV25-1 TGTGCCAGCAGTGGGAGACAGGGGGATACGCAGTATTTT CASSGRQGDTQYF
TRBJ1-2 TRBD1 . TRBV19 TGTGCCATCCGGATGGCCGGGACAGGACATGGCTACACCTTC CAIRMAGTGHGYTF
TRBJ1-2 TRBD1 . TRBV2 TGTGCCAGCAGTGAAATAGGGACAGGGGTGTTTGGCTACACCTTC CASSEIGTGVFGYTF
TRBJ2-1 TRBD1 . TRBV2 TGTGCCAGCACCCGCATCGGGACAGGGACCGACAATGAGCAGTTCTTC CASTRIGTGTDNEQFF
TRBJ1-1 TRBD1 . TRBV3-1/TRBV3-2 TGTGCCAGCAGCCCCCGGACAGGGAGGAACACTGAAGCTTTCTTT CASSPRTGRNTEAFF
TRBJ2-7 TRBD2 . TRBV19 TGTGCCAGTAGTATCACTAGCGGGTACGAGCAGTACTTC CASSITSGYEQYF
TRBJ2-7 TRBD1 . TRBV5-1 TGCGCCAGCAGCGTGACAGGGTACGAGCAGTACTTC CASSVTGYEQYF
TRBJ2-3 . . TRBV19 TGTGCCAGTACTAGCAGTCCTAGCACAGATACGCAGTATTTT CASTSSPSTDTQYF
TRBJ1-5 . . TRBV7-2 TGTGCCAGCAGCTTAACTTACGGCAATCAGCCCCAGCATTTT CASSLTYGNQPQHF
TRBJ1-2 . . TRBV5-1 TGCGCCAGCAGCCTAAACAGGGCGGCCAGGCAGGGCTACACCTTC CASSLNRAARQGYTF
TRBJ1-2 TRBD1 . TRBV4-1 TGCGCCAGCAGCCAAGATGGACAGGTCTATGGCTACACCTTC CASSQDGQVYGYTF
TRBJ1-6 . . TRBV4-1 TGCGCCAGCAGCCTGGATGACAGGTCACCCCTCCACTTT CASSLDDRSPLHF
TRBJ1-4 . . TRBV30 TGTGCCTGGAGTCGAGGGCAAACTGCAACTAATGAAAAACTGTTTTTT CAWSRGQTATNEKLFF
TRBJ2-3 . once TRBV19 TGTGCCAGTAGGCTGGGGGCCCGCACAGATACGCAGTATTTT CASRLGARTDTQYF
TRBJ1-6 TRBD1 few TRBV7-9 TGTGCCAGCAGCTCGACAGGGCCATATTCACCCCTCCACTTT CASSSTGPYSPLHF
TRBJ2-7 . . TRBV21-1 TGTGCCAGCAGCCTCATGGACAGGGGCTTAAATGGTGGGGACGAGCAGTACTTC CASSLMDRGLNGGDEQYF
TRBJ2-5 . . TRBV6-6 TGTGCCAGCAGTCTCGAGGCGGGACCGGCCGTCTGGGAGACCCAGTACTTC CASSLEAGPAVWETQYF
TRBJ1-5 TRBD1 . TRBV19 TGTGCCAGTAAGCCAGACAGGGTAGGCAATCAGCCCCAGCATTTT CASKPDRVGNQPQHF
TRBJ1-2 . . TRBV19 TGTGCCAGTAGTATTATGCCAGGGGCAAACTATGGCTACACCTTC CASSIMPGANYGYTF
TRBJ1-6 . . TRBV3-1/TRBV3-2 TGTGCCAGCAGCCAAGATGGAGTGGCAGCGCCCCTCCACTTT CASSQDGVAAPLHF
TRBJ2-2 . . TRBV9 TGTGCCAGCAGCACCACCCGGGACACATCGAACACCGGGGAGCTGTTTTTT CASSTTRDTSNTGELFF
TRBJ1-2 . . TRBV5-6 TGTGCCAGCAGCTTGGGTTGGGGGGAAGATGGCTACACCTTC CASSLGWGEDGYTF
TRBJ1-1 . . TRBV12-5 TGTGCTAGTGGCCCGGGACATCTTATGAACACTGAAGCTTTCTTT CASGPGHLMNTEAFF
TRBJ2-7 TRBD1 . TRBV18 TGTGCCAGCTCACCCGGGACAGGATCCTACGAGCAGTACTTC CASSPGTGSYEQYF
TRBJ1-2 . . TRBV4-2 TGTGCCAGCAGCCAATATCCGGGGGGCTACACCTTC CASSQYPGGYTF
TRBJ1-5 TRBD1 . TRBV15 TGTGCCACCAGCAGAGTAGGGGGCCCCAATCAGCCCCAGCATTTT CATSRVGGPNQPQHF
TRBJ1-6 . . TRBV11-2 TGTGCCAGCAGCTTACAGTATAATTCACCCCTCCACTTT CASSLQYNSPLHF
TRBJ2-2 TRBD1 . TRBV19 TGTGCCAGTAGTACGAGGACAGGGGGCGGAACCCACTCCTACACCGGGGAGCTGTTTTTT CASSTRTGGGTHSYTGELFF
TRBJ1-4 TRBD1 . TRBV2 TGTGCCAGCAGTGATACAAGGGGGCGGGCTAATGAAAAACTGTTTTTT CASSDTRGRANEKLFF
TRBJ2-1 TRBD1 . TRBV5-1 TGCGCCAGCAGCTTGGGGGACAGGGGTCATGAGCAGTTCTTC CASSLGDRGHEQFF
TRBJ1-3 TRBD1 . TRBV5-1 TGCGCCAGCAGCCGCACAGGGGACGGAAACACCATATATTTT CASSRTGDGNTIYF
TRBJ2-1 TRBD2 . TRBV7-8 TGTGCCAGCAGCTTAAACGTTCGGGGCGGGGGATACAATGAGCAGTTCTTC CASSLNVRGGGYNEQFF
TRBJ1-2 . . TRBV6-6 TGTGCCAGCAGGGTTGACAGTAACTATGGCTACACCTTC CASRVDSNYGYTF
TRBJ1-1 . . TRBV6-5 TGTGCCAGTGACTCGGGCACTGAAGCTTTCTTT CASDSGTEAFF
TRBJ1-3 . . TRBV12-5 TGTGCTAGTGGTCCACCAGGGACTGGAAACACCATATATTTT CASGPPGTGNTIYF
TRBJ1-5 . . TRBV6-1 TGTGCCAGCAGTGAAGGGTGGCCAAATCAGCCCCAGCATTTT CASSEGWPNQPQHF
TRBJ2-6 . . TRBV7-2 TGTGCCAGCCTAAGTGGGGGGTCTGGGGCCAACGTCCTGACTTTC CASLSGGSGANVLTF
TRBJ1-6 . . TRBV6-1 TGTGCCAGCAGTGAAATGAGTAGCTCCTATAATTCACCCCTCCACTTT CASSEMSSSYNSPLHF
TRBJ1-1 TRBD1 . TRBV29-1 TGCAGCGTTGAGGAAACAGGGGGCACTGAAGCTTTCTTT CSVEETGGTEAFF
TRBJ2-7 TRBD2 . TRBV12-5 TGTGCTAGTGGTTTCCCTCGGACTAGCGGGGGAGATGTTTACTACGAGCAGTACTTC CASGFPRTSGGDVYYEQYF
TRBJ2-7 . . TRBV19 TGTGCCAGTACTCCGTCTTCGAACAGTATTCCCTACGAGCAGTACTTC CASTPSSNSIPYEQYF
TRBJ1-6 . . TRBV6-1 TGTGCCAGCAGTGAACGGGGAATGGGTAATTCACCCCTCCACTTT CASSERGMGNSPLHF
TRBJ1-5 . once TRBV30 TGTGCCTGGGGGACGGGGCAGCCCCAGCATTTT CAWGTGQPQHF